This TCR beta chain comes out of a study of CD8+ T cells in alopecia areata. Study background: For the treated group, dosing was oral tofacitinib at 5 to 10 mg twice daily.

The CDR3 contains 12 residues. The V gene's germline CDR1 is LNHDA and CDR2 SQIVND (reference sequence). V dropped 1 base and J dropped 10 bases, with 10 bases sitting between them. Samples from alopecia areata patients were lesional scalp punch biopsies and peripheral blood. CD4+ and CD8+ T cells were sorted from PBMCs stained for CD3, CD4 and CD8. Following RNA extraction, reverse transcription yielded cDNA that acted as the sequencing template. The data were produced by immunoSEQ multiplex PCR, yet TCRdb's version contains in-frame clones alone and is incomplete. The sample has some 170,000 clones; less than 75% are singletons.

The TCR comes from a human donor with alopecia areata. This rearrangement joins TRBV19 to TRBJ1-1; D unclear. This sample comprised CD8+ T cells sorted from blood, obtained at week 0. The CDR3 sequence is CASSIAVSRAFF. In DNA, the CDR3 is TGTGCCAGTAGTATAGCTGTCAGTCGAGCTTTCTTT.